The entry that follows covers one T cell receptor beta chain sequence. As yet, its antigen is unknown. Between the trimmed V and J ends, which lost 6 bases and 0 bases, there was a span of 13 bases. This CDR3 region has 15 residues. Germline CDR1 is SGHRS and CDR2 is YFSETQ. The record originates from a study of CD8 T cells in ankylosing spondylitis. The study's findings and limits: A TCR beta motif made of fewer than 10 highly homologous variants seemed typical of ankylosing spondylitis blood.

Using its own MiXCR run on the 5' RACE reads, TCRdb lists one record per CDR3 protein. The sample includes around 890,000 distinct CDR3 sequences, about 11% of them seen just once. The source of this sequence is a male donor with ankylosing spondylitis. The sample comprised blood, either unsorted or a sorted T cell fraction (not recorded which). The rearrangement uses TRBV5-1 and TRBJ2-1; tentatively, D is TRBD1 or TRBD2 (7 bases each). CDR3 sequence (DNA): TGCGCCAGCACCCAGGGGGGGGGCTCCTACAATGAGCAGTTCTTC. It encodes CASTQGGGSYNEQFF.